These T cell receptor beta chains were read from a single sample in a study of CD8 T cells in ankylosing spondylitis. TCRdb independently ran MiXCR on the 5' RACE reads; one entry per CDR3 protein. The sample contains around 300,000 distinct CDR3 sequences, roughly 15% of which appear only once. Specimen: blood, either unsorted or a sorted T cell fraction (not recorded which). The receptor set was obtained from a male donor with ankylosing spondylitis or in good health (not recorded which). Each CDR3 is given with its conserved first and last residue. The D gene is left open where the match is weak. Some rows have no size entry. The others give once, few or many, or a class for an expanded clone.

j_call clone_size v_call d_call cdr3_aa cdr3_nt
TRBJ2-1 . TRBV5-1 TRBD2 CASSTAQPGLAGNEQFF TGCGCCAGCAGCACCGCCCAACCGGGACTAGCGGGCAATGAGCAGTTCTTC
TRBJ1-1 . TRBV20-1 . CSATRTLNTEAFF TGCAGTGCTACCCGGACATTGAACACTGAAGCTTTCTTT
TRBJ1-1 many TRBV14 TRBD1 CASSQTGAGLNTEAFF TGTGCCAGCAGCCAAACAGGGGCAGGCCTGAACACTGAAGCTTTCTTT
TRBJ2-3 few TRBV9 . CASSPRLGGADTQYF TGTGCCAGCAGCCCCAGGTTGGGGGGCGCAGATACGCAGTATTTT
TRBJ2-5 few TRBV28 TRBD2 CASSFRGLAGGPGETQYF TGTGCCAGCAGTTTTAGGGGACTAGCGGGAGGGCCCGGGGAGACCCAGTACTTC
TRBJ2-7 . TRBV18 . CASSPLLEGRYEQYF TGTGCCAGCTCACCCTTGTTGGAGGGGCGATACGAGCAGTACTTC
TRBJ1-1 many TRBV5-5 TRBD1 CASSFKQGAPTEAFF TGTGCCAGCAGCTTTAAACAGGGGGCGCCCACTGAAGCTTTCTTT
TRBJ2-1 . TRBV12-3/TRBV12-4 . CASSIFEAVQFF TGTGCCAGCAGCATCTTCGAGGCGGTACAGTTCTTC
TRBJ2-3 few TRBV7-9 TRBD2 CASSFGGGRADTQYF TGTGCCAGCAGCTTTGGGGGCGGGAGGGCAGATACGCAGTATTTT
TRBJ2-7 few TRBV6-2/TRBV6-3 . CASRRPGPMSSYEQYF TGTGCCAGCAGACGTCCGGGACCGATGAGCTCCTACGAGCAGTACTTC
TRBJ2-7 few TRBV10-3 . CAINGLADEQYF TGTGCCATCAACGGGCTAGCTGACGAGCAGTACTTC
TRBJ2-7 . TRBV20-1 TRBD2 CSARREAGENYEQYF TGCAGTGCTAGACGGGAGGCGGGAGAGAATTACGAGCAGTACTTC
TRBJ2-7 few TRBV7-8 . CASSLFRGPYEQYF TGTGCCAGCAGCTTATTCAGGGGTCCCTACGAGCAGTACTTC
TRBJ2-2 . TRBV2 TRBD1 CGGTGGSGGLFF TGTGGTGGGACAGGGGGCAGCGGGGGGCTGTTTTTT